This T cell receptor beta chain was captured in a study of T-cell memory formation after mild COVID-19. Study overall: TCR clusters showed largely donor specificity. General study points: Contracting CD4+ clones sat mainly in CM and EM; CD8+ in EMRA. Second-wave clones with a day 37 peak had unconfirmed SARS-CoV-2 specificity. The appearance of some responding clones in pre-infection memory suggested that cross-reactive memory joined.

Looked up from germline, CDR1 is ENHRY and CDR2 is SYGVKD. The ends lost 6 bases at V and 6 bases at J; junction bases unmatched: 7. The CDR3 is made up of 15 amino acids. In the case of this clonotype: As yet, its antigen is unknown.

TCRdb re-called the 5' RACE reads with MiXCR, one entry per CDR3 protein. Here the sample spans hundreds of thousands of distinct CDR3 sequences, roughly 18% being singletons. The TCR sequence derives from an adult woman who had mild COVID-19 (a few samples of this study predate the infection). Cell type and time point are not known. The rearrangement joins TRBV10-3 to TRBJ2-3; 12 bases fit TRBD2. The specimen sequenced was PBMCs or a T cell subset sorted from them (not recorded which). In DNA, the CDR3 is TGTGCCATCAGCTGGACTAGCGGGGTTCAGGATACGCAGTATTTT. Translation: CAISWTSGVQDTQYF.